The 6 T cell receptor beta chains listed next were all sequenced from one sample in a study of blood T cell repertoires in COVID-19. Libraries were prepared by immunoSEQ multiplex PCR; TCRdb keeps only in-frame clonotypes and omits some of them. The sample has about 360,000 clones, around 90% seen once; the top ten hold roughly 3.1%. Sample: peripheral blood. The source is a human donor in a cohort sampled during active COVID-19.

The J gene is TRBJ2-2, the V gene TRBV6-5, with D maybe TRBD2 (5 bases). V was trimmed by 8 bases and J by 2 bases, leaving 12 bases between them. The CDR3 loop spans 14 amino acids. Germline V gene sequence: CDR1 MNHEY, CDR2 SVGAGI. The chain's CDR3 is CASRGRLNTGELFF. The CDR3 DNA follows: TGTGCCAGCCGCGGGCGATTAAACACCGGGGAGCTGTTTTTT.

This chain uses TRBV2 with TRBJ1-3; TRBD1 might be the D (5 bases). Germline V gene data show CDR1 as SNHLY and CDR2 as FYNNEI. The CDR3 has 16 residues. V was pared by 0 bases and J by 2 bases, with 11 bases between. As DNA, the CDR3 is TGTGCCAGCAGTGAAGCTAGGGGCGAAGCTGGAAACACCATATATTTT. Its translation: CASSEARGEAGNTIYF.

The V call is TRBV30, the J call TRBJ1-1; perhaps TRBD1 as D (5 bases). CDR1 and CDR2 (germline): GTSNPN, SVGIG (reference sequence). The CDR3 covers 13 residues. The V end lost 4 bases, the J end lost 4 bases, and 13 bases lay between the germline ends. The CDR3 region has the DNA TGTGCCTGGAAAAGGCCCCAGGGCACTGAAGCTTTCTTT. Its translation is CAWKRPQGTEAFF.

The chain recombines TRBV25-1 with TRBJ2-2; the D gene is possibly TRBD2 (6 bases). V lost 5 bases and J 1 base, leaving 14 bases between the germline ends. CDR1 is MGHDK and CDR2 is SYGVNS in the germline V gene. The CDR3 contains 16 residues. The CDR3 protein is CASSTHGTLNTGELFF. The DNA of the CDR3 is TGTGCCAGCAGTACTCACGGGACTTTGAACACCGGGGAGCTGTTTTTT.

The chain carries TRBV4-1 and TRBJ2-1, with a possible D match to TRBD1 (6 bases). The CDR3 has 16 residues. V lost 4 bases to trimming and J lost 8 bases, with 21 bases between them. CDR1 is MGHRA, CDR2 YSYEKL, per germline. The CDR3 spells CASSRTSGTLIDEQFF. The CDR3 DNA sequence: TGCGCCAGCAGCCGAACATCCGGGACACTTATCGATGAGCAGTTCTTC.

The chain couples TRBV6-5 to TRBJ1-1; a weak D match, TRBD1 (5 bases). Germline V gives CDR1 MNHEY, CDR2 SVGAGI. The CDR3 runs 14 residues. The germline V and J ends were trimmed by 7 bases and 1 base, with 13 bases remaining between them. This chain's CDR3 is CASNKVGGNTEAFF. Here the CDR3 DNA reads TGTGCCAGCAATAAAGTGGGGGGGAACACTGAAGCTTTCTTT.